Sequencing of this T cell receptor beta chain was carried out in a study of blood T cell repertoires in COVID-19. V was clipped by 2 bases and J by 7 bases; unmatched bases: 1. Germline V lookup: CDR1 MNHNS, CDR2 SASEGT. The CDR3 has 15 amino acids. In its sample, this clone was seen a few times. Some clones are missing from TCRdb's copy, which holds only in-frame ones; the method was immunoSEQ multiplex PCR. The data hold 65,000 to 90,000 clones, with around 83% observed a single time. The rearrangement links TRBV6-1 to TRBJ1-6; the match to TRBD1 covers 11 bases. Sequencing was carried out using peripheral blood. The receptor was isolated from a woman in her sixties with acute or convalescent COVID-19. The CDR3 nucleotides read TGTGCCAGCAGTGAAAGGACAGGGGGCAATTCACCCCTCCACTTT. It yields the protein CASSERTGGNSPLHF.